The rows below give T cell receptor beta chains drawn from one sample of a study of response to subunit inactivated influenza vaccine. Using its own MiXCR run on the RT-PCR reads, TCRdb lists one record per CDR3 protein. The table shows some 500,000 distinct CDR3 sequences, with 13% occurring only once. The sequences come from PBMCs from blood, collected 45 days after vaccination. Every receptor here comes from a man in his forties or fifties who received an inactivated influenza vaccine. CDR3s include the opening cysteine and the closing phenylalanine or tryptophan.

J gene | V gene | CDR3 protein
TRBJ2-5 | TRBV9 | CASSVGPSRGETQYF
TRBJ2-1 | TRBV14 | CASSVNNEQFF
TRBJ2-3 | TRBV7-2 | CASSRDYSSDTQYF
TRBJ2-2 | TRBV10-3 | CAISVSGRNTGELFF
TRBJ1-2 | TRBV20-1 | CSASIRSGYTF
TRBJ2-1 | TRBV6-6 | CASSYSTGEQFF
TRBJ2-6 | TRBV7-8 | CASSPRGPSGANVLTF
TRBJ1-2 | TRBV20-1 | CSPTDRPNYGYTF
TRBJ2-3 | TRBV6-2/TRBV6-3 | CASSYQTPASTDTQYF
TRBJ2-7 | TRBV27 | CASSSLPTVLPIPSYEQYF
TRBJ2-3 | TRBV5-1 | CASSGGSTGGTDTQYF
TRBJ2-1 | TRBV28 | CASSWTWRGVGEQFF
TRBJ2-1 | TRBV7-2 | CASSSERGYNEQFF
TRBJ2-1 | TRBV27 | CASSYGLAGVGEQFF
TRBJ1-1 | TRBV28 | CASSDTGPGAFF
TRBJ2-1 | TRBV24-1 | CATAGSYNEQFF
TRBJ2-7 | TRBV30 | CAWRTKGAYEQYF
TRBJ1-6 | TRBV12-3/TRBV12-4 | CASSFQGEGSPLHF
TRBJ2-7 | TRBV13 | CASSLWTSGRVFNEQYF
TRBJ2-4 | TRBV20-1 | CSADRTIAKNIQYF
TRBJ1-2 | TRBV5-6 | CASRSEQGDRGYTF
TRBJ2-1 | TRBV9 | CASSATGMAEQFF
TRBJ2-6 | TRBV5-1 | CASSLDGSGANVLTF
TRBJ2-5 | TRBV12-3/TRBV12-4 | CASSFGIQETQYF